The rows below give T cell receptor beta chains drawn from one sample of a study of T cells in Graves' hyperthyroidism and ophthalmopathy. TCRdb used MiXCR to reprocess the multiplex PCR reads, holding one entry per CDR3 protein. The sample lists 350,000 or so distinct CDR3 sequences; 15% to 20% were seen once. The sample comprised blood. The receptor source for this set is a woman aged 40 to 49 with Graves' ophthalmopathy. The CDR3 runs from the conserved cysteine through the conserved F or W. D genes are given only for firm matches. The size of a clone is reported for some rows only, either as once, few or many, or as a class for expanded clones.

clone size	V gene	CDR3 length	D gene	J gene	CDR3 protein	CDR3 DNA
many	TRBV28	14	TRBD1	TRBJ1-1	CASSSTGDRIEAFF	TGCGCCAGCAGCTCCACAGGGGATCGCATCGAAGCTTTCTTT
many	TRBV6-2/TRBV6-3	18	TRBD1	TRBJ2-6	CASSPQGAISSGANVLTF	TGTGCCAGCAGTCCGCAGGGGGCGATCTCGTCTGGGGCCAACGTCCTGACTTTC
many	TRBV28	16	-	TRBJ2-5	CASSYPSGGGQETQYF	TGTGCCAGCAGCTACCCTAGCGGAGGGGGCCAAGAGACCCAGTACTTC
many	TRBV18	12	-	TRBJ2-5	CASSPTLETQYF	TGTGCCAGCTCACCTACCTTAGAGACCCAGTACTTC
-	TRBV20-1	15	-	TRBJ1-2	CSARANIGTYYGYIF	TGCAGTGCTAGAGCTAATATAGGGACATACTATGGCTACATCTTC
-	TRBV30	13	-	TRBJ1-1	CAWSLERDTEAFF	TGTGCCTGGAGCTTGGAGAGGGACACTGAAGCTTTCTTT
many	TRBV24-1	14	TRBD2	TRBJ2-4	CATSDRREAPIQYF	TGTGCCACCAGTGATCGGCGGGAGGCCCCCATTCAGTACTTC
-	TRBV12-3/TRBV12-4	13	-	TRBJ1-5	CAISGGSNQPQHF	TGTGCCATCAGTGGAGGCAGCAATCAGCCCCAGCATTTT
many	TRBV5-1	19	TRBD1	TRBJ1-1	CASSLGSPFRQGARAEAFF	TGCGCCAGCAGCTTGGGCTCACCGTTCAGACAGGGGGCGCGGGCTGAAGCTTTCTTT
many	TRBV5-1	14	-	TRBJ2-7	CASSLGLDSYEQYF	TGCGCCAGCAGCTTGGGACTAGACTCCTACGAGCAGTACTTC
few	TRBV11-2	14	-	TRBJ2-7	CASTLSGSTYEQYF	TGTGCCAGCACCCTTAGCGGTTCTACCTACGAGCAGTACTTC
many	TRBV4-1	15	TRBD2	TRBJ2-2	CASSERTSGTGELFF	TGCGCCAGCAGCGAACGGACTAGCGGCACCGGGGAGCTGTTTTTT
many	TRBV19	14	TRBD2	TRBJ2-5	CASGRGRVGETQYF	TGTGCCAGCGGGCGAGGGAGGGTGGGGGAGACCCAGTACTTC
many	TRBV7-2	15	-	TRBJ2-4	CASSSIQVAKNIQYF	TGTGCCAGCAGCTCCATTCAGGTAGCCAAAAACATTCAGTACTTC
many	TRBV11-2	13	TRBD1	TRBJ2-7	CASRLTGGHEQYF	TGTGCCAGCAGACTTACAGGGGGCCACGAGCAGTACTTC
many	TRBV28	15	TRBD2	TRBJ2-7	CASSDFTSGRNEQYF	TGTGCCAGCAGTGATTTTACTAGCGGGAGGAACGAGCAGTACTTC
many	TRBV30	15	-	TRBJ1-1	CAWDGTTGWNTEAFF	TGTGCCTGGGACGGGACGACAGGATGGAACACTGAAGCTTTCTTT
many	TRBV7-2	13	-	TRBJ1-1	CASSFLRGTEAFF	TGTGCCAGCAGCTTTCTTCGCGGCACTGAAGCTTTCTTT
many	TRBV7-8	15	TRBD1	TRBJ1-2	CASSLEGQGAGGYTF	TGTGCCAGCAGCTTAGAGGGACAGGGGGCAGGTGGCTACACCTTC
-	TRBV28	14	-	TRBJ2-7	CATSPPRRLGEQYF	TGTGCCACCTCCCCCCCTAGGCGCCTCGGCGAGCAGTACTTC
many	TRBV19	14	TRBD2	TRBJ2-7	CASSMTSGNYEQYF	TGTGCCAGTAGTATGACTAGCGGGAACTACGAGCAGTACTTC
many	TRBV30	13	-	TRBJ2-1	CAWSALGSNEQFF	TGTGCCTGGAGTGCACTCGGGAGCAATGAGCAGTTCTTC
many	TRBV19	13	TRBD2	TRBJ2-7	CATRTSGSYEQYF	TGTGCCACGAGGACTAGCGGGAGCTACGAGCAGTACTTC